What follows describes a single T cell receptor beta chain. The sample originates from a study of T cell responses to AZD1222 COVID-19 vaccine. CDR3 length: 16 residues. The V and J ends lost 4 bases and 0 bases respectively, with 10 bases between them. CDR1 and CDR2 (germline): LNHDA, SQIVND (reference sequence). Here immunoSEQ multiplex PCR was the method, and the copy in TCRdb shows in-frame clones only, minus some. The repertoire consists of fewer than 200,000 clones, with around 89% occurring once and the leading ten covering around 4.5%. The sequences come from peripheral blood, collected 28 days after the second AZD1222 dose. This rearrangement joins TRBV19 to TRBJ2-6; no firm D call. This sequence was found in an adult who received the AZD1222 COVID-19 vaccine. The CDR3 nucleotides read TGTGCCAGTAGTAGCGGACGGAGCTCTGGGGCCAACGTCCTGACTTTC. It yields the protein CASSSGRSSGANVLTF.